The 25 T cell receptor beta chains listed next were all sequenced from one sample in a study of technical replicates of blood from a few donors. Clones were read by immunoSEQ multiplex PCR, and TCRdb kept only the in-frame ones, dropping some. Of roughly 80,000 clones in the sample, roughly nine tenths were seen once. Sequencing was performed on T cells isolated from PBMCs. These receptors all come from a human donor in good health.

This chain connects TRBV7-9 to TRBJ2-5; TRBD2 agrees at 7 bases. The CDR3 extends over 16 amino acids. Germline CDR1 is SEHNR and CDR2 is FQNEAQ (reference sequence). Germline trimming cut 4 bases from V and 1 base from J; bases unmatched to any gene: 9. The CDR3 here is CASSSTGGYPQETQYF. The CDR3 DNA reads TGTGCCAGCAGCTCGACGGGGGGTTACCCCCAAGAGACCCAGTACTTC.

V and J are TRBV7-3 and TRBJ2-7; 10 bases are a match to TRBD2. This CDR3 is built from 15 residues. The V segment lost 5 bases and the J segment 4 bases; nucleotides outside the gene matches: 8. The germline V gene has CDR1 SGHTA and CDR2 FQGTGA. The CDR3 protein is CASSVVAGGIYEQYF. CDR3 bases: TGTGCCAGCAGCGTGGTAGCGGGGGGCATATACGAGCAGTACTTC.

The chain uses TRBV10-1 and TRBJ2-7; D possibly corresponds to TRBD1 (6 bases). Germline values: CDR1 WNHNN, CDR2 SYGVQD (reference sequence). V dropped 6 bases and J dropped 4 bases, with 13 bases sitting between them. The CDR3 consists of 13 residues. CDR3 in amino acids: CASSQQGGYEQYF. CDR3 in DNA: TGCGCCAGCAGCCAACAGGGTGGTTACGAGCAGTACTTC.

The chain carries TRBV9 and TRBJ1-1; a weak D match, TRBD1 (5 bases). Trimming shortened V by 4 bases and J by 10 bases, and 20 bases separated the two germline ends. This CDR3 region has 14 residues. Germline V gene sequence: CDR1 SGDLS, CDR2 YYNGEE. For the CDR3, the DNA is TGTGCCAGCAGCCACGGGGACTCCTCCGGCGGAGCTTTCTTT. It yields the protein CASSHGDSSGGAFF.

This clone appeared a single time. V and J are TRBV28 and TRBJ2-7; 11 bases are shared with TRBD2. Germline CDR1 is MDHEN and CDR2 is SYDVKM. With V trimmed by 3 bases and J by 2 bases, 12 bases remained unmatched. This CDR3 comprises 18 residues. The CDR3 nucleotides read TGTGCCAGCAGTTTTGCCATCGGGACTAGCGGCTTCCCCTACGAGCAGTACTTC. Translating gives CASSFAIGTSGFPYEQYF.

V usage is TRBV5-1 and J usage is TRBJ1-2; 8 positions agree with TRBD1. V gave up 4 bases and J gave up 4 bases; unmatched junction bases: 6. The CDR3 extends over 14 amino acids. CDR1 is SGHRS and CDR2 is YFSETQ in the germline V gene. CDR3 coding DNA: TGCGCCAGCAGCCTCCTGGGGACAGGCTATGGCTACACCTTC. It is translated as CASSLLGTGYGYTF.

The rearrangement joins TRBV4-1 to TRBJ2-1; D is ambiguous. The ends were cut back, 3 bases at V and 5 bases at J, with 17 bases in the middle. CDR3 size: 16 residues. Germline V gene data show CDR1 as MGHRA and CDR2 as YSYEKL. Here the CDR3 DNA reads TGCGCCAGCAGCCATCCGGATGTCGGGTGGAACAATGAGCAGTTCTTC. Translated, it gives CASSHPDVGWNNEQFF.

This clone was detected a few times. This chain links TRBV2 with TRBJ1-1, with TRBD1 matching 9 bases. CDR3 length equals 13 residues. Germline-derived CDR1 and CDR2 are SNHLY and FYNNEI. V shed 8 bases, J shed 4 bases, and the junction held 5 bases outside the gene matches. The CDR3 loop reads CASAGTGTTEAFF. CDR3 nucleotide sequence: TGTGCCAGCGCCGGGACAGGGACCACTGAAGCTTTCTTT.

This rearrangement joins TRBV4-1 to TRBJ2-3; 13 bases map to TRBD2. The CDR3 runs 17 residues. Trimming removed 1 base from V and 4 bases from J; junction bases left unmatched: 5. Germline values: CDR1 MGHRA, CDR2 YSYEKL. In DNA form, the CDR3 reads TGCGCCAGCAGCCAAGGACTAGCGGGAGGTCTTGCAGATACGCAGTATTTT. Protein product: CASSQGLAGGLADTQYF.

V usage is TRBV7-9 and J usage is TRBJ1-2; 8 bases are a match to TRBD1. Germline CDR1 SEHNR, CDR2 FQNEAQ (reference sequence). The CDR3 length is 18 residues. V shed 1 base, J shed 1 base, and the junction held 11 bases outside the gene matches. CDR3 sequence: CASSLGVPGQEFNYGYTF. The DNA for the CDR3 is TGTGCCAGCAGCTTAGGGGTACCGGGACAGGAATTTAACTATGGCTACACCTTC.

The genes are TRBV29-1 and TRBJ2-3, with D tentatively TRBD1 (6 bases). CDR1 is SQVTM and CDR2 is ANQGSEA in the germline V gene. The CDR3 spans 18 residues. Trimming removed 0 bases from V and 0 bases from J, with 19 bases in between. The CDR3 nucleotides read TGCAGCGTTGAAGATCTCGATTACAGGGATCCTAGCACAGATACGCAGTATTTT. Protein: CSVEDLDYRDPSTDTQYF.

The gene calls are TRBV15 and TRBJ1-2, with D possibly TRBD1 on 6 matching bases. The germline CDR1 and CDR2 sequences are LNHNV and YYDKDF (reference sequence). V was pared by 2 bases and J by 7 bases, with 17 bases between. CDR3 length: 15 amino acids. The CDR3, as DNA: TGTGCCACCAGCAGACCCCTCAGGGGTCGGATTGGCTACACCTTC. This translates into CATSRPLRGRIGYTF.

The genes are TRBV10-1 and TRBJ1-2, with D unclear. The CDR3 is 13 amino acids. CDR1 and CDR2 from the germline V gene are WNHNN and SYGVQD (reference sequence). The ends were cut back, 4 bases at V and 2 bases at J, with 8 bases in the middle. CDR3 DNA: TGCGCCAGCAGTGGGTCTAGCAACTATGGCTACACCTTC. Translation: CASSGSSNYGYTF.

The CDR3 loop reads CASSMGGQGGYTF. In DNA form, the CDR3 reads TGTGCCAGCAGCATGGGGGGACAAGGAGGCTACACCTTC. The chain joins TRBV5-6 to TRBJ1-2; possible D gene TRBD1, 6 bases. V lost 4 bases, J lost 8 bases, and 15 bases lay in between. Germline CDR1 is SGHDT and CDR2 is YYEEEE. The CDR3 contains 13 residues.

By share, this clone counts as medium-sized (0.01 to 0.1%). V usage is TRBV2 and J usage is TRBJ1-4; possible D gene TRBD1, 5 bases. CDR3 length: 12 amino acids. V was cut by 11 bases and J by 8 bases, with 15 bases left in between. In germline, CDR1 is SNHLY, CDR2 FYNNEI. The CDR3 sequence: CASQGAGEKLFF. Here the CDR3 DNA reads TGTGCCTCGCAAGGGGCAGGAGAAAAACTGTTTTTT. The variable domain in full, with the rest retrieved from reference TRBV2 and TRBJ1-4, is EPEVTQTPSHQVTQMGQEVILRCVPISNHLYFYWYRQILGQKVEFLVSFYNNEISEKSEIFDDQFSVERPDGSNFTLKIRSTKLEDSAMYFCASQGAGEKLFFGSGTQLSVL.

The chain joins TRBV28 to TRBJ2-7, with 7 positions matching TRBD1. Unmatched junction bases numbered 5, after V lost 10 bases and J lost 2 bases. Per the germline V gene, CDR1 is MDHEN and CDR2 is SYDVKM. The CDR3 consists of 12 residues. The CDR3 region is CATQGDTYEQYF. The CDR3 nucleotides read TGTGCCACCCAGGGGGACACCTACGAGCAGTACTTC.

The rearrangement links TRBV21-1 to TRBJ1-5; the table's D call of TRBD1 was not tested on the DNA. TRBV21-1 is listed as a pseudogene. This CDR3 has 13 residues. CDR3 protein: CASTERTGQPQHF. As DNA, the CDR3 is TGTGCCAGCACCGAAAGGACAGGGCAGCCCCAGCATTTT.

This chain joins TRBV2 and TRBJ1-1; 7 bases align to TRBD1. Per germline, CDR1 SNHLY and CDR2 FYNNEI. The CDR3 is made up of 11 amino acids. V gave up 9 bases and J gave up 3 bases; unmatched junction bases: 1. DNA of the CDR3: TGTGCCAGTACAGGGGACACTGAAGCTTTCTTT. As protein: CASTGDTEAFF.

The CDR3 nucleotides read TGTGCCAGCAGCTCTGACGGGGCGGGGACTTTCTTT. This gives the protein CASSSDGAGTFF. This chain joins TRBV7-9 and TRBJ1-1; D might be TRBD1 (5 bases). CDR1 and CDR2 (germline): SEHNR, FQNEAQ (reference sequence). The CDR3 consists of 12 residues. V lost 4 bases and J lost 12, with 15 bases in between.

V gene TRBV5-6 combines with J gene TRBJ2-5; D may be TRBD1 (5 bases). The CDR3 length is 16 residues. In germline, CDR1 is SGHDT, CDR2 YYEEEE. Trimming removed 2 bases from V and 1 base from J, with 15 bases in between. DNA of the CDR3: TGTGCCAGCAGCTTTTTTTTGTTGGGGCCCCAAGAGACCCAGTACTTC. As protein: CASSFFLLGPQETQYF.

This rearrangement joins TRBV19 to TRBJ2-7; D gene unclear. CDR1 and CDR2 from the germline V gene are LNHDA and SQIVND (reference sequence). The CDR3 spans 13 residues. V lost 1 base and J 4 bases, leaving 8 bases between the germline ends. The CDR3 DNA reads TGTGCCAGTAGTATAGCCCCCGGGTACGAGCAGTACTTC. Translating gives CASSIAPGYEQYF.

This clone was seen a handful of times. The chain uses TRBV4-1 and TRBJ1-3, with D possibly TRBD1 on 5 matching bases. From germline, CDR1 is MGHRA and CDR2 YSYEKL. Trimming shortened V by 3 bases and J by 8 bases, and 11 bases separated the two germline ends. The CDR3 consists of 13 residues. This CDR3 reads CASSHRPGDTIYF. For the CDR3, the DNA is TGCGCCAGCAGCCATCGACCGGGGGACACCATATATTTT.

V and J are TRBV6-5 and TRBJ2-7; a possible D gene is TRBD1 (6 bases). The germline V gene has CDR1 MNHEY and CDR2 SVGAGI. CDR3 length equals 12 residues. Trimming shortened V by 5 bases and J by 11 bases, and 16 bases separated the two germline ends. The DNA for the CDR3 is TGTGCCAGCAGTCCAAGAACAGGGTGGGAGTACTTC. It codes for CASSPRTGWEYF.

V and J are TRBV5-6 and TRBJ2-7; a weak D match, TRBD2 (5 bases). V was trimmed by 6 bases and J by 0 bases, leaving 16 bases between them. CDR3 length equals 15 residues. CDR1 and CDR2 from the germline V gene are SGHDT and YYEEEE. CDR3 sequence (DNA): TGTGCCAGCAACATGTGGACTCTGCTCTCCTACGAGCAGTACTTC. This translates into CASNMWTLLSYEQYF.

The chain is built from TRBV11-2 and TRBJ1-5, with D tentatively TRBD1 (6 bases). The CDR3 extends over 13 amino acids. Germline CDR1 and CDR2: SGHAT and FQNNGV. Trimming removed 5 bases from V and 4 bases from J, with 9 bases in between. The CDR3 DNA follows: TGTGCCAGCAGCAAACAGGGTAATCAGCCCCAGCATTTT. Its protein product is CASSKQGNQPQHF. The variable domain in full, with the rest retrieved from reference TRBV11-2 and TRBJ1-5, is EAGVAQSPRYKIIEKRQSVAFWCNPISGHATLYWYQQILGQGPKLLIQFQNNGVVDDSQLPKDRFSAERLKGVDSTLKIQPAKLEDSAVYLCASSKQGNQPQHFGDGTRLSIL.